This T cell receptor (beta chain) was found in a study of T cells in Graves' hyperthyroidism and ophthalmopathy. Under 3 months was the duration of disease in ophthalmopathy patients, who also had a Clinical Activity Score of at least 3 and a NOSPECS grade of at least 4. CDR3 length: 12 amino acids. Germline-derived CDR1 and CDR2 are SGHTA and FQGNSA. V shed 5 bases and J shed 7 bases, with 10 bases lying between them. Only a few counts were recorded for this clonotype. Amplification of TCR beta CDR3 regions used RNA as the template. HTBI primers were employed in a first-round RT-PCR of the TCR CDR3. Each CDR3 protein gets one entry after TCRdb re-called the multiplex PCR reads with MiXCR. The sample has some 350,000 distinct CDR3 sequences, approximately 16% seen once.

Source material: blood. The chain carries TRBV7-2 and TRBJ2-3, with no clear D. The receptor was isolated from a woman aged 55 to 70 with Graves' ophthalmopathy. The CDR3 region is CASSQRTYTQYF. The CDR3 DNA sequence: TGTGCCAGCAGCCAACGGACCTATACGCAGTATTTT. The full variable domain, rest sourced from reference TRBV7-2 and TRBJ2-3, is GAGVSQSPSNKVTEKGKDVELRCDPISGHTALYWYRQSLGQGLEFLIYFQGNSAPDKSGLPSDRFSAERTGGSVSTLTIQRTQQEDSAVYLCASSQRTYTQYFGPGTRLTVL.